This entry lists 25 T cell receptor beta chains sequenced from one sample in a study of blood T cell repertoires in COVID-19. Some clones are missing from TCRdb's copy, which holds only in-frame ones; the method was immunoSEQ multiplex PCR. Of over 200,000 clones in the sample, approximately 84% were seen once. The specimen sequenced was PBMCs or T cells enriched from blood (not recorded which). The origin of the receptors is a man between 18 and 35 years old who had recovered from COVID-19.

CDR3 bases: TGTGCCAGCAGGAGGACAGGGGGCGGGTCTGGGGCCAACGTCCTGACTTTC. This codes for CASRRTGGGSGANVLTF. The chain has TRBV7-2 and TRBJ2-6; 11 bases match TRBD1. The V and J ends lost 6 bases and 1 base, in that order; junction bases with no gene match: 5. CDR1 SGHTA and CDR2 FQGNSA come from the germline V gene. The CDR3 runs 17 residues.

This chain links TRBV29-1 with TRBJ2-3; maybe TRBD1 (5 bases). The germline gives CDR1 SQVTM, CDR2 ANQGSEA. The CDR3 extends over 14 amino acids. The germline V and J ends were trimmed by 5 bases and 3 bases, with 15 bases remaining between them. The CDR3 DNA follows: TGCAGCGTTCAGGGAATTTTTAGAACAGATACGCAGTATTTT. Encoded protein: CSVQGIFRTDTQYF.

The chain employs TRBV7-9 and TRBJ1-1, with 7 bases fitting TRBD1. There are 14 residues in the CDR3. V lost 5 bases to trimming and J lost 4 bases; unmatched junction nucleotides: 7. The germline V gene encodes CDR1 SEHNR and CDR2 FQNEAQ (reference sequence). The CDR3 DNA sequence: TGTGCCAGCAGCGCACAGGGGCTGGGCACTGAAGCTTTCTTT. Translated, it gives CASSAQGLGTEAFF.

V is TRBV10-3 and J is TRBJ2-7; no clear D gene. The CDR3 is 14 residues long. V lost 0 bases to trimming and J lost 0 bases, with 6 bases between them. Germline-derived CDR1 and CDR2 are ENHRY and SYGVKD. CDR3 region: CAISESAVSYEQYF. The CDR3 nucleotides read TGTGCCATCAGTGAGTCGGCGGTCTCCTACGAGCAGTACTTC.

The chain is built from TRBV28 and TRBJ2-7; TRBD1 is a possible D gene (5 bases). The CDR3 sequence is 15 residues long. Per the germline V gene, CDR1 is MDHEN and CDR2 is SYDVKM. V was pared by 6 bases and J by 2 bases, with 17 bases between. The CDR3 region has the DNA TGTGCCAGCAGCGGTACAGCCATAGGGGCCTACGAGCAGTACTTC. It encodes CASSGTAIGAYEQYF.

The chain is built from TRBV7-9 and TRBJ2-2; TRBD1 matches 8 bases. The CDR3 has 16 residues. Looked up from germline, CDR1 is SEHNR and CDR2 is FQNEAQ (reference sequence). V gave up 0 bases and J gave up 1 base; unmatched junction bases: 1. CDR3 nucleotide sequence: TGTGCCAGCAGCTTAGCGGGACAGGTGAACACCGGGGAGCTGTTTTTT. It codes for CASSLAGQVNTGELFF.

The chain is built from TRBV15 and TRBJ2-2, with D perhaps TRBD1 (7 bases). Germline CDR1 and CDR2: LNHNV and YYDKDF (reference sequence). This CDR3 region has 16 residues. Trimming removed 2 bases from V and 2 bases from J, with 12 bases in between. CDR3 bases: TGTGCCACCAGCAGATATCAGGGGGGAAACACCGGGGAGCTGTTTTTT. This sequence encodes CATSRYQGGNTGELFF.

In its sample, this clone was seen a few times. Other DNA variants within this sample encode the same CDR3. This rearrangement joins TRBV2 to TRBJ1-2; 8 bases align to TRBD1. V lost 6 bases, J lost 4 bases, and 1 base stayed unmatched. The CDR3 has 12 amino acids. The V gene's germline CDR1 is SNHLY and CDR2 FYNNEI. The CDR3, as DNA: TGTGCCAGCAGCGACAGGGGCTATGGCTACACCTTC. Its protein product is CASSDRGYGYTF.

The genes are TRBV14 and TRBJ1-1; 7 nucleotides match TRBD1. The CDR3 has 12 residues. Looked up from germline, CDR1 is SGHDN and CDR2 is FVKESK. V trimming: 7 bases; J trimming: 5 bases; junction bases outside the gene matches: 4. The CDR3 region is CASNRGGTEAFF. In nucleotides, the CDR3 is TGTGCCAGCAACAGGGGTGGGACTGAAGCTTTCTTT.

The V gene is TRBV6-5, the J gene TRBJ2-2; a weak D match, TRBD1 (6 bases). The V and J ends lost 1 base and 0 bases respectively, with 6 bases between them. Germline V gene sequence: CDR1 MNHEY, CDR2 SVGAGI. The CDR3 has 15 residues. CDR3 DNA: TGTGCCAGCAGTTACTGGACAGCGAACACCGGGGAGCTGTTTTTT. Amino acids: CASSYWTANTGELFF.

This clone was counted a few times. V and J are TRBV7-9 and TRBJ2-7, with a possible D match to TRBD1 (5 bases). CDR3 size: 13 residues. In germline, CDR1 is SEHNR, CDR2 FQNEAQ (reference sequence). V was clipped by 7 bases and J by 0 bases, with 10 bases between them. The CDR3 DNA reads TGTGCCAGCACCCAACAGGACTCCTACGAGCAGTACTTC. Encoded protein: CASTQQDSYEQYF.

The CDR3: CASSLRPNRGDNEQFF. The DNA of the CDR3 is TGTGCCAGCAGCTTAAGGCCAAACAGGGGAGACAATGAGCAGTTCTTC. This chain connects TRBV7-8 to TRBJ2-1; TRBD1 aligns across 7 bases. V shed 2 bases and J 5 bases; nucleotides not matched to a gene: 9. The CDR3 is 16 amino acids. The germline CDR1 and CDR2 sequences are SGHVS and FQNEAQ.

The chain joins TRBV13 to TRBJ2-7, with 9 bases that match TRBD1. Per germline, CDR1 PRHDT and CDR2 FYEKMQ (reference sequence). The CDR3 length is 15 residues. V lost 4 bases and J lost 6; bases outside the gene matches: 10. The DNA for the CDR3 is TGTGCCAGCAGCTCTCTCGGACAGGGGAAGAGCGAGCAGTACTTC. Translated: CASSSLGQGKSEQYF. Looking up the rest from reference TRBV13 and TRBJ2-7 gives the full variable domain: AAGVIQSPRHLIKEKRETATLKCYPIPRHDTVYWYQQGPGQDPQFLISFYEKMQSDKGSIPDRFSAQQFSDYHSELNMSSLELGDSALYFCASSSLGQGKSEQYFGPGTRLTVT.

The sample holds a few counts of this clone. V gene TRBV19 combines with J gene TRBJ1-2; possible D gene TRBD1, 6 bases. The CDR3 spans 12 residues. Germline CDR1 and CDR2: LNHDA and SQIVND (reference sequence). Trimming took off 1 base at V and 7 bases at J, with 7 bases between the two ends. In nucleotides, the CDR3 is TGTGCCAGTAGTATAGGCAGGGGTGGCTACACCTTC. Residues: CASSIGRGGYTF.

V is TRBV5-1 and J is TRBJ1-6; D gene uncertain. Trimming stripped 4 bases from V and 9 bases from J, with 14 bases between. Germline CDR1 reads SGHRS; CDR2 reads YFSETQ. The CDR3 spans 14 residues. The CDR3 reads CASSRAGMISPLHF. The CDR3 DNA sequence: TGCGCCAGCAGCCGGGCGGGGATGATTTCACCCCTCCACTTT.

Comment on this clone: The sample contains more than one DNA sequence encoding this CDR3. The V gene is TRBV11-2, the J gene TRBJ1-1; no firm D call. The V and J ends lost 1 base and 3 bases respectively, with 3 bases between them. From germline, CDR1 is SGHAT and CDR2 FQNNGV. The CDR3 extends over 12 amino acids. The CDR3 loop reads CASSLAYTEAFF. CDR3 sequence (DNA): TGTGCCAGCAGCTTAGCATACACTGAAGCTTTCTTT.

This rearrangement joins TRBV19 to TRBJ2-5, with a weak D call TRBD2 (6 bases). V gave up 3 bases and J gave up 5 bases, with 16 bases separating them. CDR1 and CDR2 (germline): LNHDA, SQIVND (reference sequence). The CDR3 has 15 residues. Here the CDR3 reads CASSILSAGRETQYF. DNA for the CDR3: TGTGCCAGTAGTATTCTCTCTGCGGGGAGGGAGACCCAGTACTTC.

The chain is built from TRBV11-2 and TRBJ2-3; unclear D gene. This CDR3 has 14 residues. Trimming took 3 bases from V and 0 from J, leaving 7 bases between them. Germline V gene sequence: CDR1 SGHAT, CDR2 FQNNGV. This CDR3 is CASSFVSSTDTQYF. CDR3 sequence (DNA): TGTGCCAGCAGCTTTGTCTCTAGCACAGATACGCAGTATTTT.

The chain joins TRBV7-8 to TRBJ2-7; 8 bases are a match to TRBD1. With 4 bases clipped from V and 6 bases from J, the junction kept 5 bases outside the gene matches. The germline V gene has CDR1 SGHVS and CDR2 FQNEAQ. CDR3 length equals 13 residues. The CDR3 here is CASSSDRVSEQYF. CDR3 in DNA: TGTGCCAGCAGCTCGGACAGGGTGAGCGAGCAGTACTTC.

This chain uses TRBV19 with TRBJ2-1; no clear D. The CDR3 contains 13 residues. Germline V gene lookup returns CDR1 LNHDA and CDR2 SQIVND (reference sequence). V lost 5 bases and J 5 bases, leaving 10 bases between the germline ends. The CDR3 DNA follows: TGTGCCAGTAGTCCTGACTGGAACAATGAGCAGTTCTTC. Its protein product is CASSPDWNNEQFF. The full variable domain, completed using reference TRBV19 and TRBJ2-1, is DGGITQSPKYLFRKEGQNVTLSCEQNLNHDAMYWYRQDPGQGLRLIYYSQIVNDFQKGDIAEGYSVSREKKESFPLTVTSAQKNPTAFYLCASSPDWNNEQFFGPGTRLTVL.

The rearrangement uses TRBV27 and TRBJ1-5; D possibly corresponds to TRBD1 (5 bases). Germline CDR1 is MNHEY and CDR2 is SMNVEV (reference sequence). CDR3 length: 14 residues. The V end lost 6 bases, the J end lost 8 bases, and 17 bases lay between the germline ends. CDR3: CASRTGGRGKPQHF. DNA for the CDR3: TGTGCCAGCAGAACTGGGGGACGCGGGAAGCCCCAGCATTTT.

The V gene is TRBV7-9, the J gene TRBJ1-1; possible D gene TRBD1, 5 bases. Germline V gene data show CDR1 as SEHNR and CDR2 as FQNEAQ (reference sequence). The CDR3 loop spans 12 amino acids. Trimming shortened V by 1 base and J by 8 bases, and 8 bases separated the two germline ends. CDR3 sequence (DNA): TGTGCCAGCAGCTTAGTAGGGGCAGAAGCTTTCTTT. Translation gives CASSLVGAEAFF.

In DNA form, the CDR3 reads TGCGCCAGCAGCCAACCGGGACAGGCGAACACCGGGGAGCTGTTTTTT. Translation: CASSQPGQANTGELFF. This chain uses TRBV4-1 with TRBJ2-2; TRBD1 aligns across 8 bases. The CDR3 has 16 amino acids. V lost 2 bases and J lost 0; bases outside the gene matches: 2. Germline V gene lookup returns CDR1 MGHRA and CDR2 YSYEKL.

The rearrangement links TRBV4-1 to TRBJ1-5; D unclear. The germline V gene has CDR1 MGHRA and CDR2 YSYEKL. The CDR3 totals 14 residues. Between the trimmed V and J ends, which lost 4 bases and 5 bases, there was a span of 12 bases. The CDR3 nucleotides read TGCGCCAGCAGCCCCTCCCCCCGGGATCAGCCCCAGCATTTT. Translation gives CASSPSPRDQPQHF.

The V gene is TRBV18, the J gene TRBJ2-7; the D gene is possibly TRBD1 (5 bases). V lost 5 bases, J lost 3 bases, and 11 bases lay in between. The germline gives CDR1 KGHSH, CDR2 LQKENI. The CDR3 contains 13 residues. CDR3 loop: CASSSPDSYEQYF. DNA for the CDR3: TGTGCCAGCTCATCCCCAGACAGCTACGAGCAGTACTTC.